These 10 T cell receptor beta chains originate from one sample sequenced in a study of T cells of healthy individuals. TCRdb used MiXCR to reprocess the 5' RACE reads, holding one entry per CDR3 protein. The data contain 90,000 to 100,000 distinct CDR3 sequences, approximately 16% of them singletons. These receptors were obtained from a human donor in good health.

This clonotype was seen a few times. The CDR3 nucleotides read TGTGCCAGCAGCCCAGTGGAAAACTCAGATACGCAGTATTTT. Amino acid sequence: CASSPVENSDTQYF. The genes are TRBV11-2 and TRBJ2-3; D not resolved. V lost 5 bases and J 4 bases, leaving 13 bases between the germline ends. The CDR3 has 14 amino acids. Germline V lookup: CDR1 SGHAT, CDR2 FQNNGV.

This clonotype was counted only a few times. The V call is TRBV10-2, the J call TRBJ2-7; the D gene is possibly TRBD2 (6 bases). Between the trimmed V and J ends, which lost 3 bases and 5 bases, there was a span of 17 bases. There are 15 residues in the CDR3. Germline V CDR1 and CDR2: WSHSY, SAAADI. The CDR3 nucleotides read TGCGCCAGCAGTGACCCGGAGGGTTTCTGGCACGAGCAGTACTTC. It specifies CASSDPEGFWHEQYF.

This clonotype was counted ten times or more. The rearrangement joins TRBV7-2 to TRBJ2-1, with 7 bases fitting TRBD2. The germline gives CDR1 SGHTA, CDR2 FQGNSA. V lost 4 bases, J lost 7 bases, and 13 bases stayed unmatched. The CDR3 length is 16 residues. In DNA form, the CDR3 reads TGTGCCAGCAGCTCCACTGGGGGGGAGTCTCGGAATGAGCAGTTCTTC. Translating it yields CASSSTGGESRNEQFF.

This chain links TRBV20-1 with TRBJ2-5; D perhaps matches TRBD1 (7 bases). Deletions cut 0 bases from V and 2 bases from J, with 16 bases between. The CDR3 is 16 amino acids. The germline V gene has CDR1 DFQATT and CDR2 SNEGSKA (reference sequence). The CDR3 sequence: CSARDPNPGGQETQYF. DNA for the CDR3: TGCAGTGCTAGAGATCCTAACCCAGGGGGGCAAGAGACCCAGTACTTC.

In its sample, this clonotype ranks as medium-sized. The V call is TRBV15, the J call TRBJ2-3, with 8 bases aligning to TRBD2. CDR1 and CDR2 from the germline V gene are LNHNV and YYDKDF (reference sequence). The CDR3 runs to 16 residues. The V gene end was trimmed by 3 bases and the J gene end by 3 bases; junction bases not matched to a gene: 8. CDR3 protein: CATSRGAGEVTDTQYF. The CDR3 DNA is TGTGCCACCAGCAGGGGAGCGGGAGAGGTAACAGATACGCAGTATTTT. Looking up the rest from reference TRBV15 and TRBJ2-3 gives the full variable domain: DAMVIQNPRYQVTQFGKPVTLSCSQTLNHNVMYWYQQKSSQAPKLLFHYYDKDFNNEADTPDNFQSRRPNTSFCFLDIRSPGLGDTAMYLCATSRGAGEVTDTQYFGPGTRLTVL.

This clonotype was seen ten or more times. Here the CDR3 DNA reads TGTGCCAGCAGCAGCCGGGATTCAAACTATGGCTACACCTTC. The encoded protein is CASSSRDSNYGYTF. The chain uses TRBV7-2 and TRBJ1-2; no firm D call. Between the trimmed V and J ends, which lost 5 bases and 2 bases, there was a span of 12 bases. Germline V gives CDR1 SGHTA, CDR2 FQGNSA. The CDR3 has 14 residues.

Many counts were recorded for this clonotype. J is TRBJ2-5 and V is TRBV6-5; D is undetermined. CDR3 length: 17 amino acids. The germline V gene has CDR1 MNHEY and CDR2 SVGAGI. Trimming left V 0 bases short and J 5 bases short, with 19 bases between. Here the CDR3 DNA reads TGTGCCAGCAGTTACTCCGGATCTATGAGTGTAGGGGAGACCCAGTACTTC. This encodes CASSYSGSMSVGETQYF.

The chain combines TRBV4-3 with TRBJ2-1; TRBD2 aligns across 8 bases. Germline lookup yields CDR1 LGHNA and CDR2 YSLEER. The ends lost 4 bases at V and 2 bases at J; junction bases unmatched: 10. This CDR3 region has 17 residues. As DNA, the CDR3 is TGCGCCAGCAGCCTCTCCGGGGAACTAGCGGCCTACAATGAGCAGTTCTTC. It encodes CASSLSGELAAYNEQFF.

This chain connects TRBV7-9 to TRBJ2-1; possible D gene TRBD2, 6 bases. CDR1 SEHNR and CDR2 FQNEAQ come from the germline V gene (reference sequence). V was shortened by 5 bases and J by 4 bases, with 21 bases between the two germline ends. The CDR3 has 17 residues. The CDR3 DNA reads TGTGCCAGCAGCACCCGGACTACCCAGCCTCCTTACAATGAGCAGTTCTTC. Protein product: CASSTRTTQPPYNEQFF.

This clonotype was counted ten times or more. The V call is TRBV6-2 or TRBV6-3, the J call TRBJ2-4, with 8 positions matching TRBD1. This CDR3 has 11 residues. V lost 7 bases, J lost 10 bases, and 3 bases stayed unmatched. Germline lookup yields CDR1 MNHEY and CDR2 SVGEGT. The CDR3 region has the DNA TGTGCCAGCACCCAGGGGGCGATTCAGTACTTC. Protein sequence: CASTQGAIQYF.